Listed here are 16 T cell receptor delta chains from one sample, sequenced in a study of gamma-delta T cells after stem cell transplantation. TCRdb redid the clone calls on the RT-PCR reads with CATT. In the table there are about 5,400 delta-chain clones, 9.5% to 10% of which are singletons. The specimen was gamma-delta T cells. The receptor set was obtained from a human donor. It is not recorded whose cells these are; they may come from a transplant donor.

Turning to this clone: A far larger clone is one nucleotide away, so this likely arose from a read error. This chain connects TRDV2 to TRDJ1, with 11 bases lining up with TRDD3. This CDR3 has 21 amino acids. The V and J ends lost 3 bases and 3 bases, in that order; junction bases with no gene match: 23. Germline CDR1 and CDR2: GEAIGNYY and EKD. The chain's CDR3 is CACDPVRSELGDNRDADKLIF. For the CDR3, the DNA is TGTGCCTGTGACCCTGTACGTTCCGAACTGGGGGATAATCGGGACGCCGATAAACTCATCTTT.

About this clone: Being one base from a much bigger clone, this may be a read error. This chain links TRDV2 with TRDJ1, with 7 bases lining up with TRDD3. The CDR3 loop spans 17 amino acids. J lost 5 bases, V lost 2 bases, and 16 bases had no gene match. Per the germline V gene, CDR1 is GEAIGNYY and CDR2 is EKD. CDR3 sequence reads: CACDKLGATPHRDKLIF. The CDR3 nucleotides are TGTGCCTGTGACAAGCTGGGGGCTACGCCCCATCGGGATAAACTCATCTTT.

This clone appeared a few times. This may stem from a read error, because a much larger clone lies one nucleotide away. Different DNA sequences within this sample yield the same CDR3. The CDR3 nucleotides read TGTGCCTGCGAGGCCTTGGTGGGGGATACCGGTACTACGTACACCGATAAACTCATCTTC. It specifies CACEALVGDTGTTYTDKLIF. The V gene is TRDV2, the J gene TRDJ1; TRDD3 agrees at 10 bases. This CDR3 spans 20 amino acids. Germline CDR1 reads GEAIGNYY; CDR2 reads EKD.

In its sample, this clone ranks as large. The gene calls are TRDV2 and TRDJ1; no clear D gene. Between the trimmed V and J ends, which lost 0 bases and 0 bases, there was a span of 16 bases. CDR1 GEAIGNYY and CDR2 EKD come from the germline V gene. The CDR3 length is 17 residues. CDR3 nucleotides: TGTGCCTGTGACACCGTAGGGACCGCTTTATACACCGATAAACTCATCTTT. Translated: CACDTVGTALYTDKLIF.

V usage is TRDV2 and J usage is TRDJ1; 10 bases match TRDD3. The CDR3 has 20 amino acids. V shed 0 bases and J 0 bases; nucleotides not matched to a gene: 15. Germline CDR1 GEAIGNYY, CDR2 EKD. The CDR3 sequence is CACDTVARGIRDLYTDKLIF. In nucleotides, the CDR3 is TGTGCCTGTGACACCGTGGCCAGGGGGATACGGGACTTGTACACCGATAAACTCATCTTT.

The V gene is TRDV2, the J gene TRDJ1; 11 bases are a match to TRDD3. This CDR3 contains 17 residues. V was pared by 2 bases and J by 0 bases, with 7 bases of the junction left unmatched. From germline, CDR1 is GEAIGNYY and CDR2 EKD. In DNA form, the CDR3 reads TGTGCCTGTGACAAACTGGGGGATAGGGGGCACACCGATAAACTCATCTTT. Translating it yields CACDKLGDRGHTDKLIF.

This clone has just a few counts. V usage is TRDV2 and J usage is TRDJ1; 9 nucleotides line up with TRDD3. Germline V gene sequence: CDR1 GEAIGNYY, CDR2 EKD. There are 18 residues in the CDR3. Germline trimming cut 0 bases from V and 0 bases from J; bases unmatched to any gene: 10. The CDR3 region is CACDTLLGDGMDTDKLIF. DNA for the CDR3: TGTGCCTGTGACACCCTACTGGGGGACGGTATGGACACCGATAAACTCATCTTT.

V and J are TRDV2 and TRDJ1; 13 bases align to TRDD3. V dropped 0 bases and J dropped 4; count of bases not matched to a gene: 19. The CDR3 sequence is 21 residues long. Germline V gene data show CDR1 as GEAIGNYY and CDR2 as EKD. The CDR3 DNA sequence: TGTGCCTGTGACACCGTGAGGTCCGCAGACTGGGGGATACGATTTCTCGATAAACTCATCTTT. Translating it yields CACDTVRSADWGIRFLDKLIF.

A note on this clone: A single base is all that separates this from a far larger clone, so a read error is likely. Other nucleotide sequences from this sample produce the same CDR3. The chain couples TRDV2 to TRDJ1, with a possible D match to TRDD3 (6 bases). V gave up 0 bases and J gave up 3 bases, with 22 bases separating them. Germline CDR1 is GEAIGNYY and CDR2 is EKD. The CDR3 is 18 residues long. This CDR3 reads CACDTVRTLGMLPDKLIF. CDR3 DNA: TGTGCCTGTGACACCGTAAGGACGCTGGGGATGCTACCCGATAAACTCATCTTT.

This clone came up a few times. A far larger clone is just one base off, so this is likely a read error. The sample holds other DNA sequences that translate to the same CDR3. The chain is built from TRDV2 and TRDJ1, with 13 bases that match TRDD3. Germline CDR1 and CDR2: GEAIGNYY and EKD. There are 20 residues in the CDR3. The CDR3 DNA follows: TGTGCCTGCGACACAGTCCAACTGGGGGATACGTCTCTTTACACCGATAAACTCATCTTT. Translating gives CACDTVQLGDTSLYTDKLIF.

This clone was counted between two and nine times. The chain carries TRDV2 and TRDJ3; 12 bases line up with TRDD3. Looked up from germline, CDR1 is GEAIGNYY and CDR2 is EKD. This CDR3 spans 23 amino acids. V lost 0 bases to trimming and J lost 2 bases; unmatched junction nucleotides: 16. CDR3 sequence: CACDTGGLGDTRINAWDTRQMFF. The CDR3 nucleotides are TGTGCCTGTGACACCGGGGGACTGGGGGATACTAGGATAAACGCCTGGGACACCCGACAGATGTTTTTC.

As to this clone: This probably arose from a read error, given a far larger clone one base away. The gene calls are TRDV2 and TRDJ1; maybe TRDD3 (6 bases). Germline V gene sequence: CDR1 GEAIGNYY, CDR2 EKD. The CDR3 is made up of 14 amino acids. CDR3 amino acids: CACETVGITDKHIF. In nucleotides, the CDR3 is TGTGCCTGTGAAACCGTGGGGATCACCGATAAACACATCTTT.

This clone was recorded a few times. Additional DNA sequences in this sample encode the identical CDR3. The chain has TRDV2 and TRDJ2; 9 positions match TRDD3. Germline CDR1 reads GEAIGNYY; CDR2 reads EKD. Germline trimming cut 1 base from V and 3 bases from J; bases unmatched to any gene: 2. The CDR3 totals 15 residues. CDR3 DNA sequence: TGTGCCTGTGACACTGGGGGATATCTGACAGCACAACTCTTCTTT. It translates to CACDTGGYLTAQLFF.

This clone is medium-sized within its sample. CDR3 sequence: CACDTYSSGGFGVSSWDTRQMFF. The CDR3 nucleotides read TGTGCCTGTGACACCTATTCCTCTGGGGGATTCGGGGTAAGCTCCTGGGACACCCGACAGATGTTTTTC. The V and J genes are TRDV2 and TRDJ3; TRDD3 matches 9 bases. The CDR3 runs to 23 residues. V shed 0 bases and J 0 bases; nucleotides not matched to a gene: 17. The germline V gene has CDR1 GEAIGNYY and CDR2 EKD.

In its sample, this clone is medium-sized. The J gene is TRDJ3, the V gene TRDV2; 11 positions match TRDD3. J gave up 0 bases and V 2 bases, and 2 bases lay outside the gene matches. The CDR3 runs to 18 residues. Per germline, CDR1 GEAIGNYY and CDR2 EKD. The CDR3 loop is CACDKLGDSSWDTRQMFF. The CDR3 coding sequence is TGTGCCTGTGACAAACTGGGGGATAGCTCCTGGGACACCCGACAGATGTTTTTC.

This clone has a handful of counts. DNA for the CDR3: TGTGCTCTTGGGGAACGAGGGGATACTGGACCTCCGTACACCGATAAACTCATCTTT. Translated: CALGERGDTGPPYTDKLIF. This chain joins TRDV1 and TRDJ1; 8 bases map to TRDD3. Germline V gives CDR1 TSWWSYY, CDR2 QGS. The CDR3 has 19 amino acids. J was trimmed by 0 bases and V by 1 base; bases with no gene match: 13.